Given below is one TCR beta chain in context. Its target is not known. This sample was included in a study of T-cell memory formation after mild COVID-19. Study conclusions and caveats: Pre-infection memory showed some responding clones, and this suggested that cross-reactive memory joined. Among CD4+ contracting clones, most were CM and EM, and CD8+ ones EMRA. Researchers could not confirm that second-wave clones peaking on day 37 targeted SARS-CoV-2.

Constant-segment primers and 5'RACE yielded cDNA libraries for TCR alpha and TCR beta, each carrying sample barcodes and UMIs. TCRdb re-called the 5' RACE reads with MiXCR, one entry per CDR3 protein. This sample has around 400,000 distinct CDR3 sequences, with approximately 24% found just once. The sequenced sample consisted of PBMCs or a T cell subset sorted from them (not recorded which). This TCR derives from an adult woman who had mild COVID-19 (a few samples of this study predate the infection). Cell type and time point are not known.

In DNA, the CDR3 is TGTGCCAGCAGCCCGAGCCGAGGACAGGGGGCTGGCTACACCTTC. Its protein product is CASSPSRGQGAGYTF. The chain is built from TRBV7-2 and TRBJ1-2; TRBD1 aligns across 11 bases. This CDR3 has 15 amino acids. The junction had 9 bases not matched to a gene; V was cut back by 5 bases and J by 7 bases. Germline V gives CDR1 SGHTA, CDR2 FQGNSA.